This T cell receptor beta chain was documented in a study of beta chain features in type 1 diabetes. Findings of the study overall: PCR might favor shorter templates, equally in patients and controls. It was among patients, rather than healthy donors, that naive, central memory and Treg TCRB repertoires appeared more similar.

Heparinised blood was drawn once per donor, averaging approximately 100 mL. Based on CD45RO/CCR7/CD25/CD127/CD95/CD27, CD4+ regulatory, stem cell-like memory, naive and central memory cells were sorted. TCRB transcripts that were expressed got sequenced, as all of the isolated RNA had been reverse transcribed. Generated by immunoSEQ multiplex PCR, the TCRdb table keeps only in-frame clones and is missing some. The sample has 250,000 to 400,000 clones, approximately 14% seen once; the top ten hold roughly 6.7%. In the case of this clone: Antigen unknown.

Sequenced sample: central memory CD4+ T cells from blood. This sequence originates from a man aged 25-45 years in good health.

CDR3 protein: CASSLAGRATEAFF. The CDR3 bases are TGTGCCAGCAGTTTAGCAGGGCGGGCCACTGAAGCTTTCTTT. The rearrangement joins TRBV28 to TRBJ1-1; possible D gene TRBD1, 5 bases. Looked up from germline, CDR1 is MDHEN and CDR2 is SYDVKM. The CDR3 contains 14 residues. Trimming took 2 bases from V and 4 from J, leaving 11 bases between them.